Listed below are T cell receptor beta chains from one sample, sequenced in a study of Ad26.COV2.S vaccination and SARS-CoV-2 variants. Sequencing used immunoSEQ multiplex PCR; TCRdb keeps in-frame clones, though not all of them. The data contain about 440,000 clones, less than 95% of them singletons. The material sequenced was peripheral blood, taken in a trial of Ad26.COV2.S vaccine versus placebo. The source of these receptors is a person between 18 and 59 years old who received the Ad26.COV2.S COVID-19 vaccine or a placebo. Each CDR3 is given without its conserved first and last residue.

CDR3aa	v_gene	j_gene
ASSRDRQGEQY	TRBV6-4	TRBJ2-7
ASSATGVDTEAF	TRBV16	TRBJ1-1
ASSETGGPPEDTQY	TRBV6-1	TRBJ2-3
ASRPTGTANQPQH	TRBV27	TRBJ1-5
ASSFGSGRASYNEQF	TRBV7-2	TRBJ2-1
ASSLAGKNEQY	TRBV5-6	TRBJ2-7
ASSPRLAGEVHNEQF	TRBV4-1	TRBJ2-1
ASSSRRLNTEAF	TRBV7-8	TRBJ1-1
AISESRTGGSTDTQY	TRBV10-3	TRBJ2-3
ASSLERGGREQF	TRBV11-2	TRBJ2-1
ASAGTRKAYEQY	TRBV27	TRBJ2-7
ASSMLAGANEQF	TRBV19	TRBJ2-1
ASSFGGAQETQY	TRBV10-1	TRBJ2-5
ASSPPARTSGDTDTQY	TRBV28	TRBJ2-3
ASSPQGADSPLH	TRBV18	TRBJ1-6
ASSYSIPSGLNEAF	TRBV6-2/TRBV6-3	TRBJ1-1
ASSLEGYQETQY	TRBV7-9	TRBJ2-5
ASRGQGNTGELF	TRBV6-6	TRBJ2-2
ASSSGGNTGNTIY	TRBV18	TRBJ1-3
ASNQRETDTQY	TRBV2	TRBJ2-3
ASSLVGASSYEQY	TRBV5-4	TRBJ2-7
AISGPGNTEAF	TRBV28	TRBJ1-1
ASRSGPYNEQF	TRBV6-4	TRBJ2-1
AISEDRDTGELF	TRBV10-3	TRBJ2-2
ASSGPAGTTSSYEQY	TRBV11-2	TRBJ2-7
ASSRRDGQETQY	TRBV13	TRBJ2-5
AWSTNYEQY	TRBV30	TRBJ2-7
ASSPGQGAGNEQF	TRBV7-9	TRBJ2-1
ASSLLGAGNPNTEAF	TRBV27	TRBJ1-1
ASSLGTPSSDYEQY	TRBV5-5	TRBJ2-7
ASSGLAGGINEQF	TRBV27	TRBJ2-1
ASSARLAAYNEQF	TRBV25-1	TRBJ2-1